This TCR beta chain comes out of a study of OX40 agonist ivuxolimab in advanced cancers. Findings of the study overall: Expanded clones belonging to CD8+ T cells outnumbered, on average, those of CD4+.

Concerning this clone itself: Its antigen is undetermined.

Profiled with immunoSEQ multiplex PCR; TCRdb holds only in-frame clones, not every one. The sample includes tens of thousands of clones, more than 70% seen only once; the top ten take roughly 1.5%. The germline CDR1 and CDR2 sequences are KGHSH and LQKENI. Germline trimming cut 4 bases from V and 2 bases from J; bases unmatched to any gene: 3. The CDR3 spans 16 residues. The chain is built from TRBV18 and TRBJ2-1, with 12 bases lining up with TRBD1. This specimen was CD4+ or CD8+ T cells sorted from blood, taken in a trial of the OX40 agonist ivuxolimab. This receptor was obtained from an adult with an advanced solid tumor such as melanoma, head and neck, liver or kidney cancer. CDR3 in DNA: TGTGCCAGCTCACTCGGGACAGGGGGCGCCTACAATGAGCAGTTCTTC. Amino acid sequence: CASSLGTGGAYNEQFF.